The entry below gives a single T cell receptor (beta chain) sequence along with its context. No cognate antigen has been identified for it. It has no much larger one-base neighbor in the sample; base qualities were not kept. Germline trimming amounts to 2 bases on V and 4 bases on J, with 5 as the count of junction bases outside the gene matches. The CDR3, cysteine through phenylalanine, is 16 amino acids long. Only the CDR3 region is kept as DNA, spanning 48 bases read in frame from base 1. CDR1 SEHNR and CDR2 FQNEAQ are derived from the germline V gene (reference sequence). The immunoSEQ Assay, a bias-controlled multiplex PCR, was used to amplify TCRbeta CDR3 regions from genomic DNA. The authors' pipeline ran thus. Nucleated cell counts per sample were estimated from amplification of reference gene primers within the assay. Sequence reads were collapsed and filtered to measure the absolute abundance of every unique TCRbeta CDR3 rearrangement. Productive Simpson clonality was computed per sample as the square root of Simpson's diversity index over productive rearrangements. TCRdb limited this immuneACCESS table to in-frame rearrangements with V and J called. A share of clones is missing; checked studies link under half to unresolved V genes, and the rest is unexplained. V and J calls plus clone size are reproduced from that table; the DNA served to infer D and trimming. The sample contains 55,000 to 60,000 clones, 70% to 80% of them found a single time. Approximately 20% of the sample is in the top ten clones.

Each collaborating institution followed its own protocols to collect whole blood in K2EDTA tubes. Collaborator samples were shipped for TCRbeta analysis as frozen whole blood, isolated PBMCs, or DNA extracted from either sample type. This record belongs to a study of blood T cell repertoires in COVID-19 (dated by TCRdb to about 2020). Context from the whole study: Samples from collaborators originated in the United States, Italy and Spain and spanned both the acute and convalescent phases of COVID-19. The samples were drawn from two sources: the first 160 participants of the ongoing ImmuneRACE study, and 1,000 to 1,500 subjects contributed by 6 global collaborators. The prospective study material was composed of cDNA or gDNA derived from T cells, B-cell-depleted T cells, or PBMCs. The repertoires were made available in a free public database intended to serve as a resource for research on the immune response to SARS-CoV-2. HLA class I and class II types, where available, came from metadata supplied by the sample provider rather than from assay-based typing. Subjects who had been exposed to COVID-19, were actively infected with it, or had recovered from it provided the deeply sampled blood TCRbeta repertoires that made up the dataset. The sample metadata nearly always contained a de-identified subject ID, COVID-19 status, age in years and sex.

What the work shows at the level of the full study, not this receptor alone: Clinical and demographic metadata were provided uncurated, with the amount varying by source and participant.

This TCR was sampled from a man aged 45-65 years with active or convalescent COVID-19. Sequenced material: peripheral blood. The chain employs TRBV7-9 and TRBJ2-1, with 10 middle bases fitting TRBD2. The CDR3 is CASSLSGGAPYNEQFF. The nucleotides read TGTGCCAGCAGCTTAAGCGGGGGGGCCCCTTACAATGAGCAGTTCTTC.